This TCR beta chain derives from a study of regulatory T cells in long-lasting Graves disease. The time point denotes: newly diagnosed GD, antithyroid drugs for less than 3 months. PBMCs were the source of the RNA used for TCR sequencing. Germline CDR1 is DFQATT and CDR2 is SNEGSKA (reference sequence). CDR3 length equals 14 residues. The V segment lost 6 bases and the J segment 1 base; nucleotides outside the gene matches: 9. The study's findings and limits: TCR diversity was lower in persistent than newly diagnosed Graves' disease. Newly diagnosed patients shared about 950 public clonotypes; persistent patients shared under 3,000.

To make TCR beta libraries, researchers used iRepertoire HTBI primers and Arm-PCR of CDR3 regions. Using its own MiXCR run on the multiplex PCR reads, TCRdb lists one record per CDR3 protein. This table has hundreds of thousands of distinct CDR3 sequences, around 15% appearing once. This clonotype was observed at least ten times. The antigen remains unidentified. This specimen consisted of peripheral blood mononuclear cells (PBMCs), obtained at new diagnosis, from a patient treated with antithyroid drugs. This rearrangement joins TRBV20-1 to TRBJ2-7; 7 bases are a match to TRBD2. The receptor was derived from a female donor with Graves disease. The CDR3: CSAPLTGLSYEQYF. For the CDR3, the DNA is TGCAGTGCCCCGCTAACGGGACTATCCTACGAGCAGTACTTC.